This TCR beta chain comes out of a study of cytomegalovirus exposure and HLA in healthy donors. About the study: Findings of an earlier analysis included roughly 110 million unique TCR beta sequences from some 190 million T cells. Findings and limits, study-wide: The authors later linked a missense DCLRE1C variant to TCR beta V- and J-gene trimming.

A multiplex PCR was run with 60 Vbeta primers and 13 Jbeta primers. Some clones are missing from TCRdb's copy, which holds only in-frame ones; the method was immunoSEQ multiplex PCR. Among more than 100,000 clones listed, about three quarters were seen once. In this sample, this clone turned up once. The antigen remains unidentified. With 5 bases clipped from V and 1 base from J, the junction kept 5 bases outside the gene matches. The length of the CDR3 is 15 residues. Germline lookup yields CDR1 MNHEY and CDR2 SVGAGI. The chain employs TRBV6-5 and TRBJ1-1; 9 positions match TRBD1. Sequences were obtained from PBMCs. The clonotype originates from a man aged 45-65 years in good health and CMV-seropositive. In DNA form, the CDR3 reads TGTGCCAGCAGTATACAGGGGGCAGGGAACACTGAAGCTTTCTTT. Protein product: CASSIQGAGNTEAFF.